This T cell receptor (beta chain) was sequenced for a study of T cells in Graves' hyperthyroidism and ophthalmopathy. Study results and limitations: Researchers found most expanded thyroid clonotypes above 0.001 in blood as well.

Newly diagnosed patients aged 18 to 65 had hyperthyroidism of under 2 months' duration. Ahead of any ophthalmopathy symptoms, the blood sample was obtained at the first diagnosis of hyperthyroidism. Using around 10 ml of fresh peripheral blood, PBMCs were prepared. Germline CDR1 is MGHDK and CDR2 is SYGVNS. The CDR3 has 17 residues. Details on this clonotype: Antigen specificity is unknown. Possible read error: a much larger clone is one base away.

Amplification targeted TCR beta CDR3 regions from RNA transcripts. In the first-round RT-PCR of the TCR CDR3, the HTBI primer set was used. In TCRdb, the multiplex PCR reads were re-called with MiXCR into one record per CDR3 protein. The sample records more than 350,000 distinct CDR3 sequences, 15% to 20% being singletons. The rearrangement joins TRBV25-1 to TRBJ1-3; D may be TRBD1 (5 bases). The clonotype originates from a woman under 40 with Graves' hyperthyroidism that later progressed to Graves' ophthalmopathy. Sequences were obtained from blood. CDR3 sequence: CASCELSFSRDGNTIYF. The CDR3 DNA is TGTGCCAGCTGTGAACTGAGTTTCTCGAGGGACGGAAACACCATATATTTT.